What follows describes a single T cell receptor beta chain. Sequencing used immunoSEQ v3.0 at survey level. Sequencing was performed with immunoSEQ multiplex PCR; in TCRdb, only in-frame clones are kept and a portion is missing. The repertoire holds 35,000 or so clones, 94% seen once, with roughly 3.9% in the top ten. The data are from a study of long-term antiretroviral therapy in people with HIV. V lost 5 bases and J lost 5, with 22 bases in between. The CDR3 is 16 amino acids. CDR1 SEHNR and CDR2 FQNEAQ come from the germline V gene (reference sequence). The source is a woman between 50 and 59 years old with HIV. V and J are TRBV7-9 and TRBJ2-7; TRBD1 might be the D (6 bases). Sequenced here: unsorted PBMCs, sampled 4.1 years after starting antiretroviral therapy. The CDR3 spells CASSPTPATGKHEQYF. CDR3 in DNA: TGTGCCAGCAGCCCGACCCCAGCCACAGGGAAACACGAGCAGTACTTC.